The 19 T cell receptor beta chains below come from one sample, sequenced in a study of blood T cells in healthy people across ages. Then a second PCR, running roughly 6 to 12 cycles, was carried out with a sample-barcoded 5' primer and a J-beta primer mix. Using its own MiXCR run on the 5' RACE reads, TCRdb lists one record per CDR3 protein. The table shows almost 1 million distinct CDR3 sequences, with roughly half occurring only once. The specimen sequenced was blood. These receptors were obtained from a woman aged 55-70 years in good health.

This clonotype showed up just once. This chain joins TRBV5-6 and TRBJ1-2, with D tentatively TRBD1 (5 bases). This CDR3 contains 14 residues. The V end was cut by 0 bases, the J end by 2 bases, with 8 bases between. Germline CDR1 is SGHDT and CDR2 is YYEEEE. CDR3 sequence: CASSLVGENYGYTF. DNA for the CDR3: TGTGCCAGCAGCTTGGTGGGGGAGAACTATGGCTACACCTTC.

V gene TRBV9 combines with J gene TRBJ2-3; TRBD1 matches 7 bases. Per germline, CDR1 SGDLS and CDR2 YYNGEE. This CDR3 contains 17 residues. Losses at the gene ends were 1 base for V and 0 bases for J; bases not matched to a gene: 8. CDR3 loop: CASSVSPQGFSTDTQYF. The CDR3 bases are TGTGCCAGCAGCGTATCCCCACAGGGGTTCAGCACAGATACGCAGTATTTT. Using reference TRBV9 and TRBJ2-3 for the parts outside the CDR3, the full variable domain is DSGVTQTPKHLITATGQRVTLRCSPRSGDLSVYWYQQSLDQGLQFLIQYYNGEERAKGNILERFSAQQFPDLHSELNLSSLELGDSALYFCASSVSPQGFSTDTQYFGPGTRLTVL.

This clonotype was seen a single time. V gene TRBV5-1 combines with J gene TRBJ2-3, with 8 nucleotides matching TRBD1. Germline V lookup: CDR1 SGHRS, CDR2 YFSETQ. J gave up 2 bases and V 4 bases, and 3 bases lay outside the gene matches. The CDR3 extends over 14 amino acids. The CDR3 DNA reads TGCGCCAGCAGCCGGGACAGGTTCACAGATACGCAGTATTTT. It specifies CASSRDRFTDTQYF.

V is TRBV27 and J is TRBJ2-7; unclear D gene. From germline, CDR1 is MNHEY and CDR2 SMNVEV (reference sequence). The V end was cut by 2 bases, the J end by 3 bases, with 14 bases between. The CDR3 consists of 15 residues. The CDR3: CASSLARTHLYEQYF. The DNA for the CDR3 is TGTGCCAGCAGTTTAGCCCGGACCCATCTCTACGAGCAGTACTTC.

This clonotype was picked up a small number of times. The gene calls are TRBV12-3 or TRBV12-4 and TRBJ2-1, with TRBD2 identical over 8 bases. Trimming at V came to 9 bases and at J to 8 bases, leaving 6 bases not matched to a gene. CDR3 length equals 12 residues. The CDR3 nucleotides are TGTGCCAGTCGGGGGGGCAGGTATGAGCAGTTCTTC. Its translation is CASRGGRYEQFF.

V usage is TRBV29-1 and J usage is TRBJ2-4; 7 nucleotides match TRBD2. V trimming: 3 bases; J trimming: 13 bases; junction bases outside the gene matches: 9. Germline V gives CDR1 SQVTM, CDR2 ANQGSEA. The CDR3 is 12 residues long. The CDR3 here is CSVEWATREQYF. CDR3 bases: TGCAGCGTTGAGTGGGCCACGCGGGAGCAGTACTTC.

The chain carries TRBV7-2 and TRBJ2-5, with D possibly matching TRBD2 (6 bases). TRBJ2-7 explains the end of the DNA better; the J call may be wrong. CDR1 is SGHTA and CDR2 is FQGNSA in the germline V gene. This CDR3 spans 12 amino acids. The CDR3: CASSFAGSEQYF. As DNA, the CDR3 is TGTGCCAGCAGCTTTGCGGGAAGCGAGCAGTACTTC.

The rearrangement uses TRBV15 and TRBJ2-5, with unresolved D. V was clipped by 5 bases and J by 5 bases, with 9 bases between them. Germline V gene sequence: CDR1 LNHNV, CDR2 YYDKDF (reference sequence). The CDR3 loop spans 12 amino acids. CDR3 residues: CATSPDWETQYF. CDR3 bases: TGTGCCACCAGCCCTGACTGGGAGACCCAGTACTTC.

The V and J genes are TRBV20-1 and TRBJ2-3; TRBD1 might be the D (5 bases). With 3 bases removed from V and 6 bases from J, the gap between germline ends came to 22 bases. The CDR3 consists of 16 residues. The germline CDR1 and CDR2 sequences are DFQATT and SNEGSKA (reference sequence). This chain's CDR3 is CSARIARTSVLDTQYF. DNA for the CDR3: TGCAGTGCTAGGATCGCCCGGACATCAGTTCTGGATACGCAGTATTTT.

The chain has TRBV7-2 and TRBJ1-2, with D possibly being TRBD1 (6 bases). The CDR3 is made up of 14 amino acids. V shed 3 bases and J shed 7 bases, with 15 bases lying between them. Germline V lookup: CDR1 SGHTA, CDR2 FQGNSA. The CDR3 DNA follows: TGTGCCAGCAGCTTTGGGGCAGGGGAATCTGGCTACACCTTC. Amino acid sequence: CASSFGAGESGYTF.

This chain joins TRBV12-3 or TRBV12-4 and TRBJ2-5; D might be TRBD1 (6 bases). V was cut by 2 bases and J by 11 bases, with 18 bases left in between. This CDR3 is 14 amino acids long. The CDR3 reads CASSLFAGDNEQYF. In DNA form, the CDR3 reads TGTGCCAGCAGTTTATTTGCAGGGGACAATGAGCAGTACTTC.

A few counts support this clonotype. The CDR3 sequence: CASSFLRGETQYF. The CDR3 nucleotides are TGTGCCAGCAGCTTCCTTCGGGGAGAGACCCAGTACTTC. This sequence joins TRBV7-2 and TRBJ2-5; maybe TRBD2 (5 bases). Germline CDR1 is SGHTA and CDR2 is FQGNSA. Trimming removed 3 bases from V and 4 bases from J, with 9 bases in between. The CDR3 covers 13 residues.

The CDR3 loop reads CASSQAGAEKTQYF. CDR3 bases: TGTGCCAGCAGCCAAGCTGGGGCTGAGAAGACCCAGTACTTC. This chain joins TRBV3-1 and TRBJ2-5; possibly TRBD1 for D (5 bases). The CDR3 extends over 14 amino acids. V lost 1 base to trimming and J lost 6 bases, with 12 bases between them. The germline gives CDR1 LGHDT, CDR2 YNNKEL (reference sequence).

In its sample, this clonotype was seen a few times. The chain has TRBV10-2 and TRBJ2-7; the D is unclear. The CDR3 has 12 amino acids. Trimming left V 6 bases short and J 0 bases short, with 6 bases between. Germline V gene lookup returns CDR1 WSHSY and CDR2 SAAADI. CDR3 in DNA: TGCGCCAGCAGGGACGGCTCCTACGAGCAGTACTTC. It translates to CASRDGSYEQYF.

Remarks on this clonotype: This clone may be a read error of a much larger clone one base away. The chain carries TRBV28 and TRBJ1-4, with D possibly matching TRBD1 (5 bases). V gave up 2 bases and J gave up 6 bases, with 13 bases separating them. CDR3 length: 15 residues. CDR1 and CDR2 (germline): MDHEN, SYDVKM. CDR3 protein: CASSLLGRVYEKLFF. CDR3 DNA sequence: TGTGCCAGCAGTTTACTAGGCAGGGTATATGAAAAACTGTTTTTT. Full variable domain (remainder filled in from reference TRBV28 and TRBJ1-4): DVKVTQSSRYLVKRTGEKVFLECVQDMDHENMFWYRQDPGLGLRLIYFSYDVKMKEKGDIPEGYSVSREKKERFSLILESASTNQTSMYLCASSLLGRVYEKLFFGSGTQLSVL.

The V and J genes are TRBV27 and TRBJ2-2; weak D call: TRBD2 (6 bases). This CDR3 is built from 14 residues. From germline, CDR1 is MNHEY and CDR2 SMNVEV (reference sequence). Trimming pared 6 bases from V and 4 bases from J, leaving 12 bases between. The CDR3 here is CASRPPRGTGELFF. The CDR3 coding sequence is TGTGCCAGCAGACCCCCGCGGGGCACCGGGGAGCTGTTTTTT.

The gene calls are TRBV4-1 and TRBJ2-1, with 7 bases lining up with TRBD2. The germline CDR1 and CDR2 sequences are MGHRA and YSYEKL. V shed 4 bases, J shed 7 bases, and the junction held 10 bases outside the gene matches. This CDR3 has 15 residues. CDR3 in amino acids: CASSPSVGGGNEQFF. CDR3 bases: TGCGCCAGCAGCCCCAGTGTGGGGGGAGGGAATGAGCAGTTCTTC.

The rearrangement links TRBV4-1 to TRBJ2-7, with TRBD1 identical over 9 bases. Germline-derived CDR1 and CDR2 are MGHRA and YSYEKL. Germline trimming cut 3 bases from V and 0 bases from J; bases unmatched to any gene: 6. CDR3 length: 16 residues. The CDR3 loop reads CASSQSGTGLSYEQYF. For the CDR3, the DNA is TGCGCCAGCAGCCAGTCCGGGACAGGGCTCTCCTACGAGCAGTACTTC.

This chain links TRBV20-1 with TRBJ2-1; possible D gene TRBD2, 5 bases. Trimming removed 0 bases at V and 9 bases at J, with 15 bases between. Germline CDR1 DFQATT, CDR2 SNEGSKA (reference sequence). The CDR3 runs 14 residues. The CDR3 loop reads CSARDGRAEPEQFF. The CDR3 bases are TGCAGTGCTAGAGATGGGCGAGCGGAGCCTGAGCAGTTCTTC.